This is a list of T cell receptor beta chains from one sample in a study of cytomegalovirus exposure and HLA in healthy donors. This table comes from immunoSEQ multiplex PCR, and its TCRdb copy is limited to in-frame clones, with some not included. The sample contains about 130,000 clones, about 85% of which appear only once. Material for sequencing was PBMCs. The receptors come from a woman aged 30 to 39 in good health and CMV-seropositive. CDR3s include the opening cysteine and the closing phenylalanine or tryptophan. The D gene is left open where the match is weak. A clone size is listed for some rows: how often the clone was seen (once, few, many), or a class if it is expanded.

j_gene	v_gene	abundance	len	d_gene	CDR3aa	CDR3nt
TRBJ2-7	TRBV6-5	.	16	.	CASSYSTGPRTYEQYF	TGTGCCAGCAGTTACTCGACAGGCCCCCGGACCTACGAGCAGTACTTC
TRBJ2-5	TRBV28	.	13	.	CASSLLQKETQYF	TGTGCCAGCAGTTTATTACAGAAAGAGACCCAGTACTTC
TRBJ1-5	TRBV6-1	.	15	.	CASSDMGQSNQPQHF	TGTGCCAGCAGTGATATGGGCCAGAGCAATCAGCCCCAGCATTTT
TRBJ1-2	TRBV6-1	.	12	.	CATLFGQKGYTF	TGTGCCACCCTGTTTGGACAAAAAGGCTACACCTTC
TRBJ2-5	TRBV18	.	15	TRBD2	CASSPPARGGETQYF	TGTGCCAGCTCACCACCGGCCCGGGGAGGGGAGACCCAGTACTTC
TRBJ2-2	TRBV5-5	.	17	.	CASSLRLGAQGTGELFF	TGTGCCAGCAGCTTAAGGTTAGGGGCGCAGGGCACCGGGGAGCTGTTTTTT
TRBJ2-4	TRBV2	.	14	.	CASSGSAGGDIQYF	TGTGCCAGCAGTGGGAGTGCTGGAGGGGACATTCAGTACTTC
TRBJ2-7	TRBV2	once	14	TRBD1	CASTEGTGLYEQYF	TGTGCCAGCACGGAGGGGACAGGCCTTTACGAGCAGTACTTC
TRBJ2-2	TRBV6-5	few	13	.	CASRLGGTGELFF	TGTGCCAGCAGACTCGGGGGCACCGGGGAGCTGTTTTTT
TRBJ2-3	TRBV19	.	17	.	CASSIILWGRSTDTQYF	TGTGCCAGTAGTATCATATTGTGGGGGAGGAGCACAGATACGCAGTATTTT
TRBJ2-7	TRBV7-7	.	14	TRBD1	CASSEGQPPYEQYF	TGTGCCAGCAGCGAGGGACAGCCTCCCTACGAGCAGTACTTC
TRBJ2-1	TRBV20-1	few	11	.	CRAPVPHEQFF	TGCAGGGCCCCAGTTCCTCATGAGCAGTTCTTC
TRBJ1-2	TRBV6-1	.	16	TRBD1	CASSETTPYRGDGYTF	TGTGCCAGCAGTGAAACCACCCCCTACAGGGGGGACGGCTACACCTTC
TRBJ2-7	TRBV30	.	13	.	CAWSVTGIRGQYF	TGTGCCTGGAGTGTTACAGGGATACGAGGGCAGTACTTC
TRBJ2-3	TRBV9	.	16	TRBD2	CASSVELAENTDTQYF	TGTGCCAGCAGCGTAGAACTAGCGGAGAACACAGATACGCAGTATTTT
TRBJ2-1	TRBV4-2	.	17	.	CASSRTGGGGVHNEQFF	TGTGCCAGCAGCCGAACGGGTGGGGGGGGCGTTCACAATGAGCAGTTCTTC
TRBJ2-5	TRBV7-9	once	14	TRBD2	CASSLAVLAGTQYF	TGTGCCAGCAGCTTAGCGGTTCTAGCGGGGACCCAGTACTTC
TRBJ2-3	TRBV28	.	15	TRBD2	CASSRPGRATDTQYF	TGTGCCAGCAGTCGCCCGGGGAGGGCGACAGATACGCAGTATTTT
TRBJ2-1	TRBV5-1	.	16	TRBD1	CASSRRTGAVNNEQFF	TGCGCCAGCAGCCGTCGGACAGGGGCGGTGAACAATGAGCAGTTCTTC
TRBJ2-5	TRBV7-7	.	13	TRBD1	CASSLDRGETQYF	TGTGCCAGCAGCTTGGACAGGGGGGAGACCCAGTACTTC
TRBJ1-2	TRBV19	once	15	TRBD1	CASSDGTGGSYGYTF	TGTGCCAGTAGTGACGGGACAGGGGGCTCCTATGGCTACACCTTC
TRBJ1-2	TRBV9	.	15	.	CASSVVPGPNYGYTF	TGTGCCAGCAGCGTAGTTCCAGGGCCCAACTATGGCTACACCTTC
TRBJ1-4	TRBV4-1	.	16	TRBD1	CASSQERGQGSEKLFF	TGCGCCAGCAGCCAAGAGAGAGGACAGGGGAGTGAAAAACTGTTTTTT
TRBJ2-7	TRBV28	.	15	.	CASSPVFRDTYEQYF	TGTGCCAGCAGTCCTGTCTTCCGGGACACCTACGAGCAGTACTTC